This T cell receptor (beta chain) was sequenced during a study of beta chain features in type 1 diabetes. For the study at large: Across every sample, around 100,000,000 sorted cells were examined in total.

Study-wide results and caveats: All four CD4+ subsets from Type 1 diabetes patients carried moderately but significantly shorter TCRB CDR3s.

It was one heparinised blood draw, averaging approximately 100 mL, that each donor gave. Germline-derived CDR1 and CDR2 are GTSNPN and SVGIG (reference sequence). J lost 6 bases, V lost 8 bases, and 11 bases had no gene match. This CDR3 is 13 amino acids long. The sequenced template was cDNA made from the entire isolated RNA. Clones were read by immunoSEQ multiplex PCR, and TCRdb kept only the in-frame ones, dropping some. The sample carries about 260,000 clones, roughly 70% recorded once. About this clone: Its matching antigen is unknown.

Sequencing input: naive CD4+ T cells from blood. The origin of this receptor is a man in his thirties or forties in good health. V is TRBV30 and J is TRBJ1-2; 8 bases map to TRBD1. CDR3 protein: CAGQKDRDNGYTF. The DNA for the CDR3 is TGTGCCGGACAGAAGGACAGGGATAATGGCTACACCTTC.